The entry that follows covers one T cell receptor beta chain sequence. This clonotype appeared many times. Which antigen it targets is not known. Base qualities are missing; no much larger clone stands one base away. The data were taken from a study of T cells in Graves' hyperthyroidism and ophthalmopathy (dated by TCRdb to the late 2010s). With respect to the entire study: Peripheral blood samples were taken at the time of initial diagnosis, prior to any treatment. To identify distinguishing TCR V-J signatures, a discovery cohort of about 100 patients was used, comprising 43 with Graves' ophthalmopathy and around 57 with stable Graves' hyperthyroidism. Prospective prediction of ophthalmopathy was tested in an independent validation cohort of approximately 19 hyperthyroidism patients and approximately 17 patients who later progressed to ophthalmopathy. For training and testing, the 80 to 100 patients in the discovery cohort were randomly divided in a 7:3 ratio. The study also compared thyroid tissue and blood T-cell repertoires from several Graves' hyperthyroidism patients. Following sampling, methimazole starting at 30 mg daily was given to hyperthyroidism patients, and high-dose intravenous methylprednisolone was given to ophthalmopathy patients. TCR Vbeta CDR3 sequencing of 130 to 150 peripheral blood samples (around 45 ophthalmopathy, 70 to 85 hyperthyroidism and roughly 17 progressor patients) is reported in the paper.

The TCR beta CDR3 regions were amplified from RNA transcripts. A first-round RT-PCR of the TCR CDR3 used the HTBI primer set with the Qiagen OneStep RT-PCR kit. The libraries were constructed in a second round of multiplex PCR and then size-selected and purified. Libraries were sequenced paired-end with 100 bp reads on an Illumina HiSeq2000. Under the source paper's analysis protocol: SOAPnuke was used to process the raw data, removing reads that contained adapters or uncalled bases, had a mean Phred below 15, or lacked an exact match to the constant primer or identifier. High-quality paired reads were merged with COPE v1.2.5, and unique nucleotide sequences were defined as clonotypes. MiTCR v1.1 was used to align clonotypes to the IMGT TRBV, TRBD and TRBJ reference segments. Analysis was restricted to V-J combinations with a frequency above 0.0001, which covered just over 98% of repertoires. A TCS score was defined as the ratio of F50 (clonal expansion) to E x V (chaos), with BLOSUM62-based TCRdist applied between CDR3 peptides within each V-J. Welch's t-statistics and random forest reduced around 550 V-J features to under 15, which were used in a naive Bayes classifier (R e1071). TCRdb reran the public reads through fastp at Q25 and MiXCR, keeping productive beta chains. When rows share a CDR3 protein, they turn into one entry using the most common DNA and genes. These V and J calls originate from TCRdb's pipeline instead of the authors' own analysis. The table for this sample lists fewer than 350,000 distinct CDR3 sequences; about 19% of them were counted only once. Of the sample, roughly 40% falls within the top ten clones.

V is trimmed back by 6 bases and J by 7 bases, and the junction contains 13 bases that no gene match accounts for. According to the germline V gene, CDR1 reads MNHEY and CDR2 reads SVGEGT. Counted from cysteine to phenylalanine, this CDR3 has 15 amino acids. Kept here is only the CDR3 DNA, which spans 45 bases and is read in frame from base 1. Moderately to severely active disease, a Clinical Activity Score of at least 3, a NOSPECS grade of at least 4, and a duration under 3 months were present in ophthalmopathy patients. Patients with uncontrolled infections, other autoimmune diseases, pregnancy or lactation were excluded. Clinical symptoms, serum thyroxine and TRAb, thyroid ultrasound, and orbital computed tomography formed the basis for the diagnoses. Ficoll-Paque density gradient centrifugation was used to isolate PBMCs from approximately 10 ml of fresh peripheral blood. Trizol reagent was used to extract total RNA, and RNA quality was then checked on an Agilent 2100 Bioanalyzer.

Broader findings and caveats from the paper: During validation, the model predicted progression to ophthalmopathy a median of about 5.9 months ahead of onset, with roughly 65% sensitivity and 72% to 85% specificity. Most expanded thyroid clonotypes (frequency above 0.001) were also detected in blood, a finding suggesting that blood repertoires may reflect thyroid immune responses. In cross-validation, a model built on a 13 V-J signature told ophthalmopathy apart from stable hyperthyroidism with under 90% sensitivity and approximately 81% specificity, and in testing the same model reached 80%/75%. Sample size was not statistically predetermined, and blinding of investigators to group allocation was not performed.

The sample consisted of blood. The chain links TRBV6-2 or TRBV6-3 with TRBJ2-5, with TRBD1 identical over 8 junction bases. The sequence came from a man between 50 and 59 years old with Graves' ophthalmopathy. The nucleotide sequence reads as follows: TGTGCCAGCAGGCAACCGGGACAGGCCCGGGGGACCCAGTACTTC. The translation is CASRQPGQARGTQYF.